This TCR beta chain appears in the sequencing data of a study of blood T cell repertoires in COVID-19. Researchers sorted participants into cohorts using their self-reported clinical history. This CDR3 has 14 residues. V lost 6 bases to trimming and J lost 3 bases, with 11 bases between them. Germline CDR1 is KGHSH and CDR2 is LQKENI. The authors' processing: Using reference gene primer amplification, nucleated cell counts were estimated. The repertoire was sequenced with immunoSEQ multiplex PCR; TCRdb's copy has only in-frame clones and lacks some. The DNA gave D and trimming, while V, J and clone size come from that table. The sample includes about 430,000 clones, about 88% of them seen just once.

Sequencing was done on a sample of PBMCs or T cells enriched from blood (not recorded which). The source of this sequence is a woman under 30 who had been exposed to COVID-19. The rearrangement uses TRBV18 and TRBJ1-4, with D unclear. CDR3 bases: TGTGCCAGCTCCCTCGAGGGCTCTAATGAAAAACTGTTTTTT. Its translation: CASSLEGSNEKLFF.